The 18 T cell receptor beta chains listed next were all sequenced from one sample in a study of neurological immune-mediated disorders. TCRdb reprocessed the 5' RACE reads via MiXCR and lists one record per CDR3 protein. The repertoire holds around 61,000 distinct CDR3 sequences, with roughly 4.9% as singletons. The sample consisted of PBMCs. All receptors derive from a human donor with multiple sclerosis. The donor label of this sample is uncertain.

At least ten counts were recorded for this clonotype. The chain has TRBV12-3 or TRBV12-4 and TRBJ2-7; perhaps TRBD1 as D (5 bases). The CDR3 runs 18 residues. The V and J ends lost 6 bases and 2 bases respectively, with 26 bases between them. CDR3 sequence reads: CASSSQPFQGTYTYEQYF. CDR3 DNA: TGTGCCAGCAGCTCCCAACCCTTCCAGGGAACTTATACCTACGAGCAGTACTTC.

The sample holds many counts of this clonotype. In DNA form, the CDR3 reads TGCAGTGCCAACCCCCCTGAGAACTATGGCTACACCTTC. Its protein product is CSANPPENYGYTF. The rearrangement uses TRBV20-1 and TRBJ1-2, with unresolved D. Between the trimmed V and J ends, which lost 6 bases and 2 bases, there was a span of 13 bases. The CDR3 has 13 amino acids. Germline CDR1 reads DFQATT; CDR2 reads SNEGSKA (reference sequence).

For this clonotype: One end of the junction is discordant with germline, which a read error may explain. The chain links TRBV20-1 to TRBJ2-3, with TRBD2 as a possible D gene (5 bases). Germline values: CDR1 DFQATT, CDR2 SNEGSKA (reference sequence). The CDR3 runs to 13 residues. The CDR3 DNA is TGCAGTGCTGGTCCCCCTCGGGGAGATACACAGTATTTT. This gives the protein CSAGPPRGDTQYF.

This clonotype came up many times. The chain employs TRBV5-5 and TRBJ2-7, with D hard to call. The V and J ends lost 4 bases and 3 bases respectively, with 14 bases between them. The CDR3 is 14 amino acids. Germline V gene lookup returns CDR1 SGHKS and CDR2 YYEKEE (reference sequence). CDR3 amino acids: CASSPGEKIYEQYF. The CDR3 DNA follows: TGTGCCAGCAGCCCCGGAGAGAAGATCTACGAGCAGTACTTC.

The table lists this clonotype with many counts. V and J are TRBV4-1 and TRBJ2-1; D is uncertain. Trimming removed 1 base from V and 2 bases from J, with 15 bases in between. Looked up from germline, CDR1 is MGHRA and CDR2 is YSYEKL. CDR3 size: 17 residues. Here the CDR3 reads CASSQGGKYPPYNEQFF. Written as DNA, the CDR3 is TGCGCCAGCAGCCAAGGAGGAAAGTACCCCCCCTACAATGAGCAGTTCTTC.

This clonotype showed up many times. This chain joins TRBV6-1 and TRBJ1-5; 8 nucleotides line up with TRBD1. The V segment lost 0 bases and the J segment 4 bases; nucleotides outside the gene matches: 11. Germline loops: CDR1 MNHNS, CDR2 SASEGT. The CDR3 runs 18 residues. CDR3 sequence reads: CASSEATPGQGRNQPQHF. CDR3 nucleotide sequence: TGTGCCAGCAGTGAAGCGACACCCGGACAGGGCCGGAATCAGCCCCAGCATTTT.

This clonotype was detected a few times. The rearrangement links TRBV5-1 to TRBJ2-1; tentatively, D is TRBD2 (6 bases). Germline loops: CDR1 SGHRS, CDR2 YFSETQ. CDR3 size: 13 residues. Trimming left V 9 bases short and J 7 bases short, with 17 bases between. The CDR3 DNA follows: TGCGCCACCAAGGGACTGCCTGGGAATGAGCAGTTCTTC. Its translation is CATKGLPGNEQFF.

This clonotype was seen ten or more times. The rearrangement links TRBV5-1 to TRBJ1-3, with a possible D match to TRBD1 (5 bases). The germline gives CDR1 SGHRS, CDR2 YFSETQ. The ends were cut back, 0 bases at V and 3 bases at J, with 7 bases in the middle. This CDR3 has 14 residues. DNA for the CDR3: TGCGCCAGCAGCTTGGGACAGATTGGAAACACCATATATTTT. Residues: CASSLGQIGNTIYF. Complete variable domain (other parts from reference TRBV5-1 and TRBJ1-3): KAGVTQTPRYLIKTRGQQVTLSCSPISGHRSVSWYQQTPGQGLQFLFEYFSETQRNKGNFPGRFSGRQFSNSRSEMNVSTLELGDSALYLCASSLGQIGNTIYFGEGSWLTVV.

This clonotype has at least ten counts. The chain combines TRBV5-1 with TRBJ2-3; D remains unclear. This CDR3 is 17 amino acids long. Germline V lookup: CDR1 SGHRS, CDR2 YFSETQ. V lost 2 bases and J 4 bases, leaving 20 bases between the germline ends. The DNA for the CDR3 is TGCGCCAGCAGCTTTAGTCTGGTAGCCGCCGAGGCAGATACGCAGTATTTT. Its translation: CASSFSLVAAEADTQYF.

This clonotype has ten or more counts. This chain links TRBV15 with TRBJ1-1; D may be TRBD1 (6 bases). CDR3 length: 15 amino acids. Germline loops: CDR1 LNHNV, CDR2 YYDKDF (reference sequence). V was cut by 0 bases and J by 10 bases, with 18 bases left in between. The CDR3 DNA follows: TGTGCCACCAGCAGAGAGAGGGGGACCGCCTCAATAGCTTTCTTT. Translation gives CATSRERGTASIAFF.

At least ten counts were recorded for this clonotype. The V gene is TRBV20-1, the J gene TRBJ2-5, with no clear D. The ends were cut back, 4 bases at V and 11 bases at J, with 17 bases in the middle. Germline CDR1 and CDR2: DFQATT and SNEGSKA (reference sequence). The CDR3 length is 12 residues. The CDR3 sequence: CSAIGTDPAQYF. The CDR3 region has the DNA TGCAGTGCTATTGGAACGGACCCCGCTCAGTACTTC.

This clonotype was recorded many times. The rearrangement joins TRBV5-5 to TRBJ1-5, with D tentatively TRBD1 (6 bases). CDR1 is SGHKS, CDR2 YYEKEE, per germline (reference sequence). The length of the CDR3 is 13 residues. The V end lost 2 bases, the J end lost 9 bases, and 12 bases lay between the germline ends. The CDR3 is CASSLGGTLPQHF. The CDR3 DNA reads TGTGCCAGCAGCTTAGGGGGTACCTTGCCCCAGCATTTT. Full variable domain (remainder filled in from reference TRBV5-5 and TRBJ1-5): DAGVTQSPTHLIKTRGQQVTLRCSPISGHKSVSWYQQVLGQGPQFIFQYYEKEERGRGNFPDRFSARQFPNYSSELNVNALLLGDSALYLCASSLGGTLPQHFGDGTRLSIL.

The chain has TRBV20-1 and TRBJ2-1; the match to TRBD1 covers 12 bases. CDR1 and CDR2 (germline): DFQATT, SNEGSKA (reference sequence). The CDR3 loop spans 13 amino acids. Trimming at V came to 6 bases and at J to 10 bases, leaving 7 bases not matched to a gene. This chain's CDR3 is CSAVGQGAREQFF. CDR3 DNA sequence: TGCAGTGCAGTGGGACAGGGGGCCAGGGAGCAGTTCTTC.

This clonotype was observed at least ten times. This sequence joins TRBV9 and TRBJ1-5; D ambiguous. CDR3 size: 15 residues. Trimming stripped 0 bases from V and 2 bases from J, with 9 bases between. The germline V gene encodes CDR1 SGDLS and CDR2 YYNGEE. CDR3 region: CASSVDGLGNQPQHF. The CDR3 DNA reads as TGTGCCAGCAGCGTAGATGGTTTGGGCAATCAGCCCCAGCATTTT.

This clonotype was found many times. This rearrangement joins TRBV11-2 to TRBJ2-7; D uncertain. Trimming shortened V by 4 bases and J by 7 bases, and 8 bases separated the two germline ends. The CDR3 extends over 11 amino acids. The germline V gene encodes CDR1 SGHAT and CDR2 FQNNGV. This CDR3 reads CASSSWDEQYF. The CDR3 DNA follows: TGTGCCAGCAGCTCATGGGATGAGCAGTACTTC. Drawing the rest from reference TRBV11-2 and TRBJ2-7, the complete variable domain is EAGVAQSPRYKIIEKRQSVAFWCNPISGHATLYWYQQILGQGPKLLIQFQNNGVVDDSQLPKDRFSAERLKGVDSTLKIQPAKLEDSAVYLCASSSWDEQYFGPGTRLTVT.

This clonotype was detected ten times or more. The rearrangement links TRBV5-1 to TRBJ1-1; 7 bases align to TRBD1. Losses at the gene ends were 0 bases for V and 1 base for J; bases not matched to a gene: 0. Germline lookup yields CDR1 SGHRS and CDR2 YFSETQ. The CDR3 runs 14 residues. The CDR3 nucleotides are TGCGCCAGCAGCTTGGCAGGGGGGAACACTGAAGCTTTCTTT. Its translation: CASSLAGGNTEAFF.

This clonotype has at least ten counts. The J gene is TRBJ2-7, the V gene TRBV20-1, with D perhaps matching TRBD1 (6 bases). CDR3 size: 16 residues. V was cut by 0 bases and J by 0 bases, with 15 bases left in between. Germline V gene sequence: CDR1 DFQATT, CDR2 SNEGSKA (reference sequence). CDR3 region: CSARDLDRGASYEQYF. The CDR3 DNA is TGCAGTGCTAGAGATTTGGACAGAGGAGCCTCCTACGAGCAGTACTTC.

This clonotype was picked up a small number of times. V usage is TRBV12-3 or TRBV12-4 and J usage is TRBJ2-1; 8 bases map to TRBD2. V shed 8 bases, J shed 13 bases, and the junction held 10 bases outside the gene matches. This CDR3 contains 12 residues. The CDR3 DNA reads as TGTGCCAGCGTAGGAGCGGGGGTTGATCAGTTCTTC. Translated, it gives CASVGAGVDQFF.